The 23 T cell receptor beta chains below all came from one sample that was sequenced in a study of metastatic and nonmetastatic thyroid tumors. MiXCR reprocessed the PCR reads for TCRdb. The table includes tens of thousands of clones, roughly 12% detected once. All patients were untreated before thyroid surgery. The sequenced sample was blood. Every receptor here comes from a male donor with papillary thyroid cancer or a benign thyroid nodule (not recorded which). Some clones in this sample may be carry-over from other donors' samples.

Ten or more counts support this clone. This sequence joins TRBV20-1 and TRBJ1-5; 7 nucleotides match TRBD1. Per the germline V gene, CDR1 is DFQATT and CDR2 is SNEGSKA (reference sequence). The V gene end was trimmed by 7 bases and the J gene end by 1 base; junction bases not matched to a gene: 4. The length of the CDR3 is 13 residues. The CDR3 DNA is TGCAGTGTTACAGGGGTAAGCAATCAGCCCCAGCATTTT. Translation gives CSVTGVSNQPQHF.

This clone was counted at least ten times. Other DNA sequences from this sample encode an identical CDR3 as well. The rearrangement uses TRBV6-1 and TRBJ1-5; no clear D. V lost 0 bases and J lost 7, with 10 bases in between. The length of the CDR3 is 14 residues. Germline CDR1 MNHNS, CDR2 SASEGT. Written as DNA, the CDR3 is TGTGCCAGCAGTGAAGCGCCTCTTCTGCAGCCCCAGCATTTT. Protein sequence: CASSEAPLLQPQHF.

In its sample, this clone was seen many times. J is TRBJ1-6 and V is TRBV25-1; TRBD1 aligns across 8 bases. Germline V gene sequence: CDR1 MGHDK, CDR2 SYGVNS. The length of the CDR3 is 15 residues. V lost 4 bases and J lost 7; bases outside the gene matches: 6. CDR3 sequence: CASSAVDRVNSPLHF. Written as DNA, the CDR3 is TGTGCCAGCAGTGCAGTGGACAGGGTAAATTCACCCCTCCACTTT.

This clone was counted many times. This chain links TRBV30 with TRBJ2-3; D uncertain. Germline V gene lookup returns CDR1 GTSNPN and CDR2 SVGIG (reference sequence). Trimming shortened V by 3 bases and J by 3 bases, and 10 bases separated the two germline ends. The CDR3 length is 13 residues. The CDR3 nucleotides read TGTGCCTGGAGGGCAGTCTCTACAGATACGCAGTATTTT. Translating it yields CAWRAVSTDTQYF.

This clone was seen a few times. The chain has TRBV27 and TRBJ2-1; D is possibly TRBD2 (6 bases). V dropped 7 bases and J dropped 4 bases, with 20 bases sitting between them. Germline CDR1 and CDR2: MNHEY and SMNVEV (reference sequence). This CDR3 contains 16 residues. This CDR3 reads CASIFLWGVAYNEQFF. The DNA for the CDR3 is TGTGCCAGCATTTTTCTATGGGGGGTTGCTTACAATGAGCAGTTCTTC.

There are many counts of this clone. This chain connects TRBV4-3 to TRBJ1-4, with 7 bases that match TRBD1. With 4 bases clipped from V and 0 bases from J, the junction kept 14 bases outside the gene matches. The germline CDR1 and CDR2 sequences are LGHNA and YSLEER. The CDR3 extends over 19 amino acids. CDR3 protein: CASSPIGQGGLPTNEKLFF. CDR3 bases: TGCGCCAGCAGCCCGATAGGGCAGGGGGGTTTGCCAACTAATGAAAAACTGTTTTTT.

This clone was seen repeatedly, ten times or more. The genes are TRBV7-8 and TRBJ2-7; D is undetermined. The CDR3 is 15 amino acids. V lost 5 bases, J lost 2 bases, and 16 bases lay in between. Germline assignment: CDR1 SGHVS and CDR2 FQNEAQ. The CDR3 protein is CASSLRWSSAYEQYF. The CDR3, as DNA: TGTGCCAGCAGCCTTCGCTGGTCGTCGGCCTACGAGCAGTACTTC.

In this sample, this clone is large. The V call is TRBV6-2 or TRBV6-3, the J call TRBJ2-7; 9 positions match TRBD2. Trimming at V came to 7 bases and at J to 3 bases, leaving 7 bases not matched to a gene. Germline V CDR1 and CDR2: MNHEY, SVGEGT. CDR3 length equals 14 residues. The CDR3 coding sequence is TGTGCCAGCACCGAGCGGGAGGAGGTCTACGAGCAGTACTTC. Protein product: CASTEREEVYEQYF.

This clone has a count of ten or more. It may be a read error: a sequence one base away is much more abundant. This chain joins TRBV6-2 or TRBV6-3 and TRBJ2-7; 9 bases map to TRBD1. V dropped 6 bases and J dropped 6; count of bases not matched to a gene: 12. Germline CDR1 and CDR2: MNHEY and SVGEGT. The CDR3 length is 15 residues. As DNA, the CDR3 is TGTGCCAGCAGATTAACCGGGACAGGGCCGGGCGAGCAGTACTTC. Translated, it gives CASRLTGTGPGEQYF.

In this sample, this clone turned up a few times. A clone one base away is much larger, so this may be a read error. The same CDR3 also results from other DNA sequences found in this sample. The chain carries TRBV12-3 or TRBV12-4 and TRBJ2-7, with D uncertain. There are 12 residues in the CDR3. The CDR3 region has the DNA TGTGTCAGCAGTTTGGGTACCTTTGGGCAGTACTTC. Protein product: CVSSLGTFGQYF.

This clone was observed a few times. CDR3 amino acids: CASKGNGPYEQYF. The CDR3 DNA follows: TGTGCCAGCAAGGGAAACGGACCCTACGAGCAGTACTTC. The chain couples TRBV27 to TRBJ2-7; D uncertain. CDR1 is MNHEY, CDR2 SMNVEV, per germline (reference sequence). The CDR3 contains 13 residues. V was trimmed by 7 bases and J by 2 bases, leaving 12 bases between them.

This clone was found many times. This chain connects TRBV7-2 to TRBJ2-3; 7 bases agree with TRBD1. Per germline, CDR1 SGHTA and CDR2 FQGNSA. J gave up 2 bases and V 5 bases, and 7 bases lay outside the gene matches. The CDR3 loop spans 15 amino acids. The CDR3 nucleotides read TGTGCCAGCAGCGGTCGGGACAGACTCACAGATACGCAGTATTTT. Protein sequence: CASSGRDRLTDTQYF.

This clone came up a few times. V usage is TRBV18 and J usage is TRBJ2-7; D is undetermined. CDR1 and CDR2 from the germline V gene are KGHSH and LQKENI. The CDR3 is made up of 15 amino acids. Trimming stripped 2 bases from V and 5 bases from J, with 16 bases between. The CDR3: CASSPWPEKVDEQYF. The CDR3 DNA sequence: TGTGCCAGCTCACCATGGCCTGAGAAAGTGGACGAGCAGTACTTC.

This clone came up a few times. V usage is TRBV12-3 or TRBV12-4 and J usage is TRBJ2-2, with TRBD2 matching over 9 bases. J lost 5 bases, V lost 6 bases, and 7 bases had no gene match. The CDR3 is 15 residues long. CDR3 in amino acids: CASSASGEWTGELFF. CDR3 nucleotides: TGTGCCAGCAGCGCTAGCGGGGAGTGGACCGGGGAGCTGTTTTTT.

The V gene is TRBV5-1, the J gene TRBJ2-5; unclear D gene. V was clipped by 4 bases and J by 4 bases, with 17 bases between them. CDR3 size: 15 residues. The germline CDR1 and CDR2 sequences are SGHRS and YFSETQ. The CDR3 region is CASSIISIKAETQYF. CDR3 DNA sequence: TGCGCCAGCAGCATAATTAGCATCAAGGCAGAGACCCAGTACTTC.

By frequency in the sample, this clone is medium-sized (0.01 to 0.1%). V is TRBV6-4 and J is TRBJ2-1, with 10 bases matching TRBD2. CDR3 length equals 15 residues. Germline V gene lookup returns CDR1 MRHNA and CDR2 SNTAGT. With V trimmed by 4 bases and J by 0 bases, 0 bases remained unmatched. CDR3 in amino acids: CASSGTSGSYNEQFF. Written as DNA, the CDR3 is TGTGCCAGCAGTGGGACTAGCGGCTCCTACAATGAGCAGTTCTTC.

Remarks on this clone: A much more abundant neighbour one base away suggests this may be a read error. Other DNA variants within this sample encode the same CDR3. The chain employs TRBV15 and TRBJ2-1; weak D call: TRBD2 (6 bases). Germline V lookup: CDR1 LNHNV, CDR2 YYDKDF (reference sequence). This CDR3 is 15 amino acids long. Trimming left V 2 bases short and J 7 bases short, with 15 bases between. CDR3 bases: TGTGCCACCAGCAGAACCCCGGGGGTCGTAAATGAGCAGTTCTTC. The encoded protein is CATSRTPGVVNEQFF.

This clone came up many times. The V and J genes are TRBV5-1 and TRBJ2-7; tentative D call: TRBD2 (6 bases). The V and J ends lost 2 bases and 1 base respectively, with 10 bases between them. CDR3 size: 14 residues. Germline assignment: CDR1 SGHRS and CDR2 YFSETQ. DNA for the CDR3: TGCGCCAGCAGCTTAGCGGGTGAATCCTACGAGCAGTACTTC. It translates to CASSLAGESYEQYF.

This clone was seen at least ten times. The rearrangement joins TRBV29-1 to TRBJ2-7, with 11 bases matching TRBD1. This CDR3 is built from 13 residues. Trimming at V came to 4 bases and at J to 6 bases, leaving 5 bases not matched to a gene. CDR1 is SQVTM, CDR2 ANQGSEA, per germline. This chain's CDR3 is CSVGKGTGGEQYF. CDR3 coding DNA: TGCAGCGTTGGTAAGGGGACAGGGGGCGAGCAGTACTTC.

At least ten counts were recorded for this clone. The same CDR3 arises from other DNA sequences in this sample as well. This chain joins TRBV20-1 and TRBJ2-3; TRBD2 matches 8 bases. CDR3 size: 15 residues. Per germline, CDR1 DFQATT and CDR2 SNEGSKA (reference sequence). Trimming at V came to 6 bases and at J to 4 bases, leaving 12 bases not matched to a gene. The DNA of the CDR3 is TGCAGTGCCCTAGGATCTTTAGCGGGACCAGATACGCAGTATTTT. Residues: CSALGSLAGPDTQYF.

The chain joins TRBV20-1 to TRBJ1-2, with D unclear. The V and J ends lost 6 bases and 7 bases respectively, with 12 bases between them. There are 11 residues in the CDR3. The V gene's germline CDR1 is DFQATT and CDR2 SNEGSKA (reference sequence). The chain's CDR3 is CSAGPMVGYTF. The CDR3 nucleotides are TGCAGTGCGGGCCCGATGGTTGGCTACACCTTC.

This clone showed up many times. The chain is built from TRBV5-4 and TRBJ1-3; the match to TRBD1 covers 7 bases. This CDR3 comprises 16 residues. Germline V lookup: CDR1 SGHNT, CDR2 YYREEE (reference sequence). V lost 4 bases to trimming and J lost 3 bases; unmatched junction nucleotides: 10. The CDR3 bases are TGTGCCAGCAGCCTAAAAACAGGGGCAGGTGGAAACACCATATATTTT. Amino acids: CASSLKTGAGGNTIYF.

This clone was detected many times. The chain has TRBV4-3 and TRBJ1-1; D may be TRBD1 (5 bases). The CDR3 contains 15 residues. The V gene lost 1 base and the J gene lost 6 bases, with 15 bases spanning the gap. Germline loops: CDR1 LGHNA, CDR2 YSLEER. CDR3 nucleotide sequence: TGCGCCAGCAGCCAAGCTCCGGGACTGCCCCCTGAAGCTTTCTTT. Amino acids: CASSQAPGLPPEAFF.